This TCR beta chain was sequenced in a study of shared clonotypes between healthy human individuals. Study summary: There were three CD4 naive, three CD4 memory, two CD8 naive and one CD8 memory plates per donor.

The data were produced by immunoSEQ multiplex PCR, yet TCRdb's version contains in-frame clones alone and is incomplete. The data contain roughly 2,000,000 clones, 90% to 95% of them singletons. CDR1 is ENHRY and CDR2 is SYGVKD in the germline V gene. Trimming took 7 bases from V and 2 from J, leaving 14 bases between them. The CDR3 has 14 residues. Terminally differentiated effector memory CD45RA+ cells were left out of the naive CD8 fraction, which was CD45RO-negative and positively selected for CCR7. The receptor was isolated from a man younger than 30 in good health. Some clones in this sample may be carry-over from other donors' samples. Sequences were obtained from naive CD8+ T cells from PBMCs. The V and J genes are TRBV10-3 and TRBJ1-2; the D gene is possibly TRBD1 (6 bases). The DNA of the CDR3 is TGTGCCATCAATAACAGGGAGAGGAACTATGGCTACACCTTC. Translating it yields CAINNRERNYGYTF.